The source of this T cell receptor (beta chain) is a study of blood T cell repertoires in COVID-19. Study processing details: Reference gene primers were amplified, and this amplification served to estimate nucleated cell counts. TCRdb's copy holds only in-frame clones and misses some; the assay was immunoSEQ multiplex PCR. V and J calls and clone size are given by that table; D and trimming were obtained from the DNA. The table records approximately 89,000 clones, approximately 72% of them present only once. The CDR3 runs to 14 residues. CDR1 is SGHRS, CDR2 YFSETQ, per germline. V gave up 6 bases and J gave up 7 bases; unmatched junction bases: 11.

The receptor was isolated from a man in his sixties or seventies with acute or convalescent COVID-19. Sequencing used peripheral blood. The V gene is TRBV5-1, the J gene TRBJ1-1; 8 bases match TRBD1. The CDR3 nucleotides read TGCGCCAGCACGACCGGGACAGGTTTAAATGAAGCTTTCTTT. This translates into CASTTGTGLNEAFF.